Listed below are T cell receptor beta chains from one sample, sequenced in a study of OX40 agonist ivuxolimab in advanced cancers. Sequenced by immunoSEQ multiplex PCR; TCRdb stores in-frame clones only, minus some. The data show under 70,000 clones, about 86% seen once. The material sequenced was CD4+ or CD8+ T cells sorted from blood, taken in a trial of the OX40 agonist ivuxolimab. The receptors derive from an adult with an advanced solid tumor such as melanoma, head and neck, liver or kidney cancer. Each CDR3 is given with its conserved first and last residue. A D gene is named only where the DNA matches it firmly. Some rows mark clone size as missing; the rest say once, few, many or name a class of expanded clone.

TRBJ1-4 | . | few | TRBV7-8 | TGTGCCAGCAGGAGGGGATCTACTAATGAAAAACTGTTTTTT | CASRRGSTNEKLFF
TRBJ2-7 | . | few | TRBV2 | TGTGCCAGCAGACGGACCTACGAGCAGTACTTC | CASRRTYEQYF
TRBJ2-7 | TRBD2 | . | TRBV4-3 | TGCGCCAGCAGCCCCGGTGCATCGGGGGGCTCCTACGAGCAGTACTTC | CASSPGASGGSYEQYF
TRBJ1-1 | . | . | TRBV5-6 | TGTGCCAGCAGCTTAAGGGGAAACACTGAAGCTTTCTTT | CASSLRGNTEAFF
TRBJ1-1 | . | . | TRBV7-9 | TGTGCCAGCAGCTTTGGGAATATGAACACTGAAGCTTTCTTT | CASSFGNMNTEAFF
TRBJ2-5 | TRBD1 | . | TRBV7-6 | TGTGCCAGCAGCCGTCGCCCCAGACAGGGGCAAGAGACCCAGTACTTC | CASSRRPRQGQETQYF
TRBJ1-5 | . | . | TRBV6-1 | TGTGCCAGCAGTTCAAGCTCGGGCAATCAGCCCCAGCATTTT | CASSSSSGNQPQHF
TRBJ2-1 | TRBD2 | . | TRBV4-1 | TGCGCCAGCAGCCAGGTGGGGACTGGGGGGGATGAGCAGTTCTTC | CASSQVGTGGDEQFF
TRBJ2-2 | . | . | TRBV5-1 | TGCGCCAGCAGCTCGGTAGAATTAGGGGCCGGGGAGCTGTTTTTT | CASSSVELGAGELFF
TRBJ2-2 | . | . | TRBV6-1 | TGTGCCAGCAGTGCCCCGATCCATACCGGGGAGCTGTTTTTT | CASSAPIHTGELFF
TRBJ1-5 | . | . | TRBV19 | TGTGCCCTACCACGGCAGGACAATCAGCCCCAGCATTTT | CALPRQDNQPQHF
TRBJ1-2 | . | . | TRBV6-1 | TGTGCCAGCAGTGACTCTCCGGCTCACTATGGCTACACCTTC | CASSDSPAHYGYTF
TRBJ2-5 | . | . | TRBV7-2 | TGTGCCAGCAGCTTAGGACAGCAAGAGACCCAGTACTTC | CASSLGQQETQYF
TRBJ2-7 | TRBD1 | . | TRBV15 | TGTGCCACCAGCAGAAGCCGGGACAGAGGCTACGAGCAGTACTTC | CATSRSRDRGYEQYF
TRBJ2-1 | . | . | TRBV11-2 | TGTGCCAGCAGCTTACTTGCCTGGGGGGGGCCGGACAATGAGCAGTTCTTC | CASSLLAWGGPDNEQFF
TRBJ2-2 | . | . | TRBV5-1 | TGCGCCAGCAAGGTGGAGGGGGTCACCGGGGAGCTGTTTTTT | CASKVEGVTGELFF
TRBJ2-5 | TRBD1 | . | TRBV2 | TGTGCCAGCGGCCTGGACAGGGGTCAAGCGGAGACCCAGTACTTC | CASGLDRGQAETQYF
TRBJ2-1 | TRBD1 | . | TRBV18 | TGTGCCAGCTCACCACGAGGACAGGGGGCGAATGAGCAGTTCTTC | CASSPRGQGANEQFF
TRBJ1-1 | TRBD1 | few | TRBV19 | TGTGCCAGTAGCACCTTGACAGGGGGTAATAGAGCTTTCTTT | CASSTLTGGNRAFF
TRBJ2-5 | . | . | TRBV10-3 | TGTGCCATCAGTGAGTCGTTGGGGGTCCAAGAGACCCAGTACTTC | CAISESLGVQETQYF
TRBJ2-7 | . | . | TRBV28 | TGTGCCAGCAGTTTTTATTTCGAGCAGTACTTC | CASSFYFEQYF
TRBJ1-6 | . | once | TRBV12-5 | TGTGCTAGTGGTTTGGTACCTGGGGGCGCGGGTAATTCACCCCTCCACTTT | CASGLVPGGAGNSPLHF
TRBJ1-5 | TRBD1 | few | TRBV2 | TGTGCCAGCAGATGGACAGGGAATCAGCCCCAGCATTTT | CASRWTGNQPQHF
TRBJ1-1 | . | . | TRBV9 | TGTGCCAGCAGCGACAGACAGGACTTGAACACTGAAGCTTTCTTT | CASSDRQDLNTEAFF
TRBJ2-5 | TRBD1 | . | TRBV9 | TGTGCCAGCAGCGTATTAGGGGGCGGTCAAGAGACCCAGTACTTC | CASSVLGGGQETQYF
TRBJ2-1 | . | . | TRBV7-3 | TGTGCCAGCAGCCCCTCGGGGGAAAGGAACAATGAGCAGTTCTTC | CASSPSGERNNEQFF
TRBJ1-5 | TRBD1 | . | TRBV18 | TGTGCCAGCTCACCAGGGACAGAACCATATCAGCCCCAGCATTTT | CASSPGTEPYQPQHF
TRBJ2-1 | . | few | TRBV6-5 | TGTGCCAGCAGTTCCTCCGAGGTCCACCCCAGTGATGAGCAGTTCTTC | CASSSSEVHPSDEQFF
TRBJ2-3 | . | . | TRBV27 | TGTGCCAGCAGTCCGTCCCGCATTCTCGATACGCAGTATTTT | CASSPSRILDTQYF
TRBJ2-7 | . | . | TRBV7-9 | TGTGCCAGCAGCTTAAGGGCAGGGGGGAGATCTTCCTACGAGCAGTACTTC | CASSLRAGGRSSYEQYF
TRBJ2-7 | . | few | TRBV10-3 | TGTGCCATCAGGGCAGGGTCCTACGAGCAGTACTTC | CAIRAGSYEQYF
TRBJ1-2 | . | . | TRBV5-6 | TGTGCCAGCAACTCGCGGTGGAGGAAGGGCAACTATGGCTACACCTTC | CASNSRWRKGNYGYTF
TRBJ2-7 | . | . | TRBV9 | TGTGCCAGCAGCGTAGGTTGGGGTTCCTACGAGCAGTACTTC | CASSVGWGSYEQYF
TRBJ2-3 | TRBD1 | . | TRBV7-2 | TGTGCCAGCAGCGGACGGACAGGTGGCACAGATACGCAGTATTTT | CASSGRTGGTDTQYF
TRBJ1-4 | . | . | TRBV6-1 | TGTGCCAGCAGTACAGGCTCAACTAATGAAAAACTGTTTTTT | CASSTGSTNEKLFF
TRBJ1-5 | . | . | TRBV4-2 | TGTGCCAGCAGCCAAGAGCGTCAGGTCAATCAGCCCCAGCATTTT | CASSQERQVNQPQHF
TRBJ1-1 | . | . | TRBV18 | TGTGCCAGCTCAGCCAAGGGTTACGCTGAAGCTTTCTTT | CASSAKGYAEAFF
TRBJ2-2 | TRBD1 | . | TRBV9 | TGTGCCAGCAGCCTACGACAGGGCGCGGATACCGGGGAGCTGTTTTTT | CASSLRQGADTGELFF
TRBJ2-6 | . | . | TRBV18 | TGTGCCAGCTCACCCCCTAGTGGGGCCAACGTCCTGACTTTC | CASSPPSGANVLTF
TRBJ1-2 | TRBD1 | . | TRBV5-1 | TGCGCCAGCAGCTTGGGCCGCGGACAGGGGCCCGTCGATGGCTACACCTTC | CASSLGRGQGPVDGYTF
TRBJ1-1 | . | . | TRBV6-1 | TGTGCCAGCAGTGAACTGGAGAACACTGAAGCTTTCTTT | CASSELENTEAFF
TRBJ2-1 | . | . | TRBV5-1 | TGCGCCAGCAGCCGGGACACGGCTTACAATGAGCAGTTCTTC | CASSRDTAYNEQFF
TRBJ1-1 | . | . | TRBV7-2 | TGTGCCAGCAGCTTTAGCGGAAGTGAAGCTTTCTTT | CASSFSGSEAFF
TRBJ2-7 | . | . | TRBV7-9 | TGTGCCAGCGTCGCTAGGTCTACCCTTTCCGAGCAGTACTTC | CASVARSTLSEQYF
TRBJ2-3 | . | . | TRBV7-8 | TGTGCCAGCAGCTATGGCCGCACAGATACGCAGTATTTT | CASSYGRTDTQYF
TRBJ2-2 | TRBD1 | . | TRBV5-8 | TGTGCCAGCTTGCGATACTGGACGGGGCAGGGGGACACCGGGGAGCTGTTTTTT | CASLRYWTGQGDTGELFF
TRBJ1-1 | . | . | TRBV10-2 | TGCGCCAGCAAGACGGAACTACACTCACTTATCACTGAAGCTTTCTTT | CASKTELHSLITEAFF
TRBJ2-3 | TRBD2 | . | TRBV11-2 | TGTGCCAGCAGCCCGCGGACTAGCGGGGGGGCCACAGATACGCAGTATTTT | CASSPRTSGGATDTQYF
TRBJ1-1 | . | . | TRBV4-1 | TGCGCCAGCAGCCAAGATACCGGCGTGACTTTCTTT | CASSQDTGVTFF
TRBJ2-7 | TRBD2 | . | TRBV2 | TGTGCCAGCACTAGCGGGGGAGACCACGAGCAGTACTTC | CASTSGGDHEQYF
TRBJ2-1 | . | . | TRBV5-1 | TGCGCCAGCAGACTTTCGGGGACCGAGAACAATGAGCAGTTCTTC | CASRLSGTENNEQFF
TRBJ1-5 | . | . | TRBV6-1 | TGTGCCAGCAGTGAAAGTAACAGCCATCAGCCCCAGCATTTT | CASSESNSHQPQHF
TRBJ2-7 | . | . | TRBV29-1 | TGCAGCGCCAGTCGGGATAACTACGAGCAGTACTTC | CSASRDNYEQYF
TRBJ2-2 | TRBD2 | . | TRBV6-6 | TGTGCCACTCCGACTAGCGACCAACCGAACACCGGGGAGCTGTTTTTT | CATPTSDQPNTGELFF
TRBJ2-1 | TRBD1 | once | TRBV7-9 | TGTGCCAGCAGCGCCACAGGGGGCTCCTACAATGAGCAGTTCTTC | CASSATGGSYNEQFF
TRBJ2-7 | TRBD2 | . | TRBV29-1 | TGCAGCGTTGAAGGGTTAGCGGGGGCCCCCTTGGCCTACGAGCAGTACTTC | CSVEGLAGAPLAYEQYF
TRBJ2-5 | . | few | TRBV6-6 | TGTGCCAGCAGCCCCGGGACACTACAAGAGACCCAGTACTTC | CASSPGTLQETQYF
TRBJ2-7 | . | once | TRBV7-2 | TGTGCCAGCAGCTTAGGAGGCGCAGGGGCCTCCTACGAGCAGTACTTC | CASSLGGAGASYEQYF